The 28 T cell receptor beta chains given below trace back to one sample, sequenced in a study of blood T cell repertoires in COVID-19. Using immunoSEQ multiplex PCR, the repertoire was profiled, and TCRdb retains in-frame clones only, with some absent. The data contain around 140,000 clones, about 87% of them seen just once; the ten biggest clones take up around 3.9%. The sample was PBMCs or T cells enriched from blood (not recorded which). Receptors were obtained from a man aged 50 to 60 in a cohort exposed to, infected with or recovered from COVID-19 (not recorded which).

The chain has TRBV11-2 and TRBJ1-1, with D possibly matching TRBD1 (6 bases). Deletions cut 5 bases from V and 11 bases from J, with 18 bases between. The CDR3 is made up of 13 amino acids. The V gene's germline CDR1 is SGHAT and CDR2 FQNNGV. CDR3 in DNA: TGTGCCAGCAGCCCCAACCAGGGGTTTAGGGCTTTCTTT. Translating it yields CASSPNQGFRAFF.

The chain combines TRBV15 with TRBJ2-2; TRBD1 might be the D (5 bases). The germline CDR1 and CDR2 sequences are LNHNV and YYDKDF (reference sequence). The V gene lost 0 bases and the J gene lost 7 bases, with 9 bases spanning the gap. The CDR3 totals 14 residues. In DNA, the CDR3 is TGTGCCACCAGCAGAGATGCAGGGATCGGGGAGCTGTTTTTT. As protein: CATSRDAGIGELFF.

This chain connects TRBV28 to TRBJ2-7, with 7 bases lining up with TRBD1. The CDR3 loop spans 15 amino acids. The germline CDR1 and CDR2 sequences are MDHEN and SYDVKM. V was clipped by 8 bases and J by 7 bases; unmatched bases: 17. The CDR3 spells CASPPGGTAINEQYF. CDR3 coding DNA: TGTGCCAGCCCTCCAGGTGGGACAGCGATTAATGAGCAGTACTTC.

V gene TRBV7-7 combines with J gene TRBJ2-3; the D gene is possibly TRBD1 (7 bases). V shed 3 bases and J shed 1 base, with 17 bases lying between them. CDR3 length: 17 amino acids. Germline loops: CDR1 SSHAT, CDR2 FNYEAQ (reference sequence). CDR3 amino acids: CASSFSTAGGRTDTQYF. The CDR3 nucleotides read TGTGCCAGCAGCTTTTCTACAGCAGGGGGGCGCACAGATACGCAGTATTTT.

The chain joins TRBV10-2 to TRBJ2-5, with D maybe TRBD1 (6 bases). Per germline, CDR1 WSHSY and CDR2 SAAADI. This CDR3 contains 16 residues. Trimming shortened V by 5 bases and J by 5 bases, and 21 bases separated the two germline ends. For the CDR3, the DNA is TGCGCCAGCAGTCAACTAGGGGGTGTTGTGTTGGAGACCCAGTACTTC. Amino acids: CASSQLGGVVLETQYF.

The V and J genes are TRBV27 and TRBJ1-5; D is possibly TRBD1 (5 bases). The germline V and J ends were trimmed by 5 bases and 7 bases, with 18 bases remaining between them. The CDR3 length is 15 residues. Germline V CDR1 and CDR2: MNHEY, SMNVEV (reference sequence). CDR3 residues: CASSRGSAGGQPQHF. The CDR3 nucleotides read TGTGCCAGCAGTAGGGGATCGGCGGGAGGGCAGCCCCAGCATTTT.

The chain recombines TRBV14 with TRBJ1-1; weak D call: TRBD1 (6 bases). Germline loops: CDR1 SGHDN, CDR2 FVKESK. Trimming cost V 4 bases and J 1 base, with 13 bases left between them. This CDR3 has 15 residues. The chain's CDR3 is CASSRQDGRNTEAFF. The CDR3 DNA sequence: TGTGCCAGCAGCCGACAGGACGGCCGGAACACTGAAGCTTTCTTT. Full variable domain (missing parts from reference TRBV14 and TRBJ1-1): EAGVTQFPSHSVIEKGQTVTLRCDPISGHDNLYWYRRVMGKEIKFLLHFVKESKQDESGMPNNRFLAERTGGTYSTLKVQPAELEDSGVYFCASSRQDGRNTEAFFGQGTRLTVV.

This clone has only one observation. This chain uses TRBV11-2 with TRBJ1-4; perhaps TRBD1 as D (6 bases). The CDR3 consists of 16 residues. Germline CDR1 SGHAT, CDR2 FQNNGV. Trimming pared 5 bases from V and 1 base from J, leaving 14 bases between. The CDR3 DNA reads TGTGCCAGCAGCCGCAAACCCAGGGGAACTAATGAAAAACTGTTTTTT. Translating gives CASSRKPRGTNEKLFF.

The chain carries TRBV6-5 and TRBJ1-2; tentatively, D is TRBD1 (5 bases). Looked up from germline, CDR1 is MNHEY and CDR2 is SVGAGI. The CDR3 totals 15 residues. Deletions cut 2 bases from V and 5 bases from J, with 15 bases between. As DNA, the CDR3 is TGTGCCAGCAGTTACAAGTCCGACAGCTTATATGGCTACACCTTC. This gives the protein CASSYKSDSLYGYTF.

V gene TRBV5-1 combines with J gene TRBJ2-7, with D perhaps matching TRBD1 (6 bases). Per germline, CDR1 SGHRS and CDR2 YFSETQ. The ends were cut back, 1 base at V and 3 bases at J, with 14 bases in the middle. The CDR3 is 15 residues long. The CDR3 nucleotides are TGCGCCAGCAGCTTGCAGGGGTCTTCTCACTACGAGCAGTACTTC. The encoded protein is CASSLQGSSHYEQYF.

The chain recombines TRBV5-4 with TRBJ1-2; possible D gene TRBD1, 5 bases. CDR3 length equals 14 residues. Per germline, CDR1 SGHNT and CDR2 YYREEE (reference sequence). V gave up 4 bases and J gave up 2 bases, with 12 bases separating them. CDR3 DNA: TGTGCCAGCAGCACCAGACAGACCAACTATGGCTACACCTTC. Translation gives CASSTRQTNYGYTF. Full variable domain (remainder filled in from reference TRBV5-4 and TRBJ1-2): ETGVTQSPTHLIKTRGQQVTLRCSSQSGHNTVSWYQQALGQGPQFIFQYYREEENGRGNFPPRFSGLQFPNYSSELNVNALELDDSALYLCASSTRQTNYGYTFGSGTRLTVV.

The CDR3 region is CATGQPAGGTDTQYF. In nucleotides, the CDR3 is TGTGCCACCGGCCAGCCGGCGGGAGGGACAGATACGCAGTATTTT. The chain is built from TRBV24-1 and TRBJ2-3; 9 nucleotides agree with TRBD2. Per germline, CDR1 KGHDR and CDR2 SFDVKD. V shed 9 bases and J 3 bases; nucleotides not matched to a gene: 9. The CDR3 spans 15 residues.

The chain has TRBV28 and TRBJ1-2; TRBD1 is a possible D gene (5 bases). CDR3 length: 15 amino acids. Trimming stripped 6 bases from V and 5 bases from J, with 19 bases between. Germline values: CDR1 MDHEN, CDR2 SYDVKM. The CDR3 DNA reads TGTGCCAGCAGCTCCCGGGAGGGGAGGGATTATGGCTACACCTTC. As protein: CASSSREGRDYGYTF.

The rearrangement links TRBV19 to TRBJ2-7; 15 bases align to TRBD2. Germline CDR1 and CDR2: LNHDA and SQIVND (reference sequence). The CDR3 sequence is 15 residues long. Trimming took 5 bases from V and 3 from J; bases not matched to a gene: 2. The CDR3 DNA sequence: TGTGCCAGTAGTCGGACTAGCGGGGGGGACTACGAGCAGTACTTC. Translation: CASSRTSGGDYEQYF.

The J gene is TRBJ2-7, the V gene TRBV7-2, with no clear D. CDR1 and CDR2 from the germline V gene are SGHTA and FQGNSA. Trimming took 2 bases from V and 6 from J, leaving 11 bases between them. This CDR3 is 13 amino acids long. In nucleotides, the CDR3 is TGTGCCAGCAGCTTATCCTCACGGGTCGAGCAGTACTTC. Protein product: CASSLSSRVEQYF.

V gene TRBV5-1 combines with J gene TRBJ1-4, with 9 bases fitting TRBD1. The trim removed 5 bases at V and 6 bases at J, leaving 11 bases unmatched. Germline-derived CDR1 and CDR2 are SGHRS and YFSETQ. The CDR3 sequence is 16 residues long. The CDR3 coding sequence is TGCGCCAGCAGTACAGGGGGCACGAACCCCCATGAAAAACTGTTTTTT. The encoded protein is CASSTGGTNPHEKLFF.

The chain combines TRBV15 with TRBJ2-3, with 9 bases that match TRBD2. The CDR3 extends over 17 amino acids. J lost 4 bases, V lost 5 bases, and 13 bases had no gene match. Germline V lookup: CDR1 LNHNV, CDR2 YYDKDF (reference sequence). CDR3 in amino acids: CATSGGLAGAGADTQYF. In DNA form, the CDR3 reads TGTGCCACCAGCGGAGGGTTAGCGGGAGCAGGAGCAGATACGCAGTATTTT.

V and J are TRBV10-1 and TRBJ2-5, with 8 bases that match TRBD2. With V trimmed by 0 bases and J by 5 bases, 5 bases remained unmatched. CDR1 is WNHNN, CDR2 SYGVQD, per germline (reference sequence). The CDR3 extends over 15 amino acids. The CDR3 nucleotides read TGCGCCAGCAGTGAGTCTGTCGGGGGGGCTGAGACCCAGTACTTC. Translated: CASSESVGGAETQYF.

The genes are TRBV9 and TRBJ2-1, with TRBD2 matching 8 bases. The CDR3 is 15 residues long. Germline values: CDR1 SGDLS, CDR2 YYNGEE. The ends lost 4 bases at V and 4 bases at J; junction bases unmatched: 7. The CDR3 bases are TGTGCCAGCAGCCCCGCCGCGGGGGGATACAATGAGCAGTTCTTC. This translates into CASSPAAGGYNEQFF.

This rearrangement joins TRBV6-2 or TRBV6-3 to TRBJ1-2, with D perhaps TRBD1 (6 bases). CDR3 length: 13 amino acids. Germline lookup yields CDR1 MNHEY and CDR2 SVGEGT. Trimming removed 6 bases from V and 4 bases from J, with 12 bases in between. CDR3: CASSLAGAYGYTF. CDR3 bases: TGTGCCAGCAGCCTTGCAGGGGCCTATGGCTACACCTTC.

This clone appeared a single time. V usage is TRBV30 and J usage is TRBJ2-2; 8 nucleotides align to TRBD2. With 0 bases clipped from V and 4 bases from J, the junction kept 7 bases outside the gene matches. Germline values: CDR1 GTSNPN, CDR2 SVGIG (reference sequence). This CDR3 spans 16 amino acids. This chain's CDR3 is CAWSVAGVGGTGELFF. The CDR3 DNA reads TGTGCCTGGAGTGTAGCGGGGGTAGGGGGCACCGGGGAGCTGTTTTTT.

The chain is built from TRBV2 and TRBJ2-5, with D perhaps matching TRBD1 (5 bases). With 8 bases removed from V and 2 bases from J, the gap between germline ends came to 15 bases. The CDR3 consists of 14 residues. Germline V gene lookup returns CDR1 SNHLY and CDR2 FYNNEI. The CDR3 sequence is CASGSQGIQETQYF. CDR3 DNA: TGTGCCAGCGGAAGTCAGGGAATTCAAGAGACCCAGTACTTC.

The chain joins TRBV7-8 to TRBJ1-1; D unresolved. Trimming took 3 bases from V and 1 from J, leaving 3 bases between them. This CDR3 contains 12 residues. Germline V gives CDR1 SGHVS, CDR2 FQNEAQ. CDR3 nucleotides: TGTGCCAGCAGCTTTAGGAACACTGAAGCTTTCTTT. Translation gives CASSFRNTEAFF.

The chain carries TRBV29-1 and TRBJ1-1; D may be TRBD1 (5 bases). The ends were cut back, 4 bases at V and 0 bases at J, with 6 bases in the middle. The germline CDR1 and CDR2 sequences are SQVTM and ANQGSEA. The CDR3 is 12 residues long. The CDR3 reads CSVGRVNTEAFF. Here the CDR3 DNA reads TGCAGCGTTGGCAGGGTGAACACTGAAGCTTTCTTT.

The chain employs TRBV18 and TRBJ1-2, with 11 bases matching TRBD1. The trim removed 6 bases at V and 5 bases at J, leaving 11 bases unmatched. This CDR3 contains 16 residues. Germline V gene lookup returns CDR1 KGHSH and CDR2 LQKENI. Here the CDR3 DNA reads TGTGCCAGCTCGGCCCCGGGGACAGGGGGAAGTTATGGCTACACCTTC. Translation gives CASSAPGTGGSYGYTF. Looking up the rest from reference TRBV18 and TRBJ1-2 gives the full variable domain: NAGVMQNPRHLVRRRGQEARLRCSPMKGHSHVYWYRQLPEEGLKFMVYLQKENIIDESGMPKERFSAEFPKEGPSILRIQQVVRGDSAAYFCASSAPGTGGSYGYTFGSGTRLTVV.

This chain joins TRBV19 and TRBJ2-6; D gene ambiguous. V lost 6 bases and J 0 bases, leaving 15 bases between the germline ends. CDR1 and CDR2 from the germline V gene are LNHDA and SQIVND (reference sequence). The CDR3 has 17 amino acids. The chain's CDR3 is CASSDMPRVSGANVLTF. In DNA form, the CDR3 reads TGTGCCAGTAGCGATATGCCTCGAGTCTCTGGGGCCAACGTCCTGACTTTC.

The chain is built from TRBV7-2 and TRBJ2-3; 9 nucleotides agree with TRBD2. The CDR3 loop spans 16 amino acids. Losses at the gene ends were 2 bases for V and 5 bases for J; bases not matched to a gene: 8. Germline V gives CDR1 SGHTA, CDR2 FQGNSA. CDR3 protein: CASSLRGLAGRDTQYF. CDR3 bases: TGTGCCAGCAGCTTAAGGGGTCTAGCGGGACGAGATACGCAGTATTTT.

J is TRBJ2-1 and V is TRBV5-4; D possibly corresponds to TRBD2 (6 bases). Trimming took off 4 bases at V and 7 bases at J, with 12 bases between the two ends. CDR3 length equals 13 residues. Germline V gene data show CDR1 as SGHNT and CDR2 as YYREEE (reference sequence). For the CDR3, the DNA is TGTGCCAGCAGCCCCGGGGGTCAGAATGAGCAGTTCTTC. The encoded protein is CASSPGGQNEQFF.